The subject of this entry is one T cell receptor beta chain. TCRdb re-called the RACE reads with MiXCR, one entry per CDR3 protein. The data show about 380,000 distinct CDR3 sequences, roughly 4.6% seen once. This sample's time point: pre-sensitization, week 0. Specified treatment: therapeutic diphenylcyclopropenone sensitization with weekly scalp DPC. Sample donors consisted of patients with alopecia, aged 18 to 70 years, who were suitable for DPC. CDR3 length: 14 residues. Looked up from germline, CDR1 is SNHLY and CDR2 is FYNNEI. Trimming stripped 3 bases from V and 4 bases from J, with 9 bases between. This sample was taken from a study of human T cells and chemical hapten exposure.

This clonotype was obtained from a woman aged 45-65 years with alopecia areata. Some clones in this sample may be carry-over from other donors' samples. The sample here was whole blood, taken in connection with sensitization to the hapten diphenylcyclopropenone (DPC). V gene TRBV2 combines with J gene TRBJ1-4; maybe TRBD1 (6 bases). This chain's CDR3 is CASSDRGHNEKLFF. The CDR3 DNA reads TGTGCCAGCAGTGACAGGGGACATAATGAAAAACTGTTTTTT.